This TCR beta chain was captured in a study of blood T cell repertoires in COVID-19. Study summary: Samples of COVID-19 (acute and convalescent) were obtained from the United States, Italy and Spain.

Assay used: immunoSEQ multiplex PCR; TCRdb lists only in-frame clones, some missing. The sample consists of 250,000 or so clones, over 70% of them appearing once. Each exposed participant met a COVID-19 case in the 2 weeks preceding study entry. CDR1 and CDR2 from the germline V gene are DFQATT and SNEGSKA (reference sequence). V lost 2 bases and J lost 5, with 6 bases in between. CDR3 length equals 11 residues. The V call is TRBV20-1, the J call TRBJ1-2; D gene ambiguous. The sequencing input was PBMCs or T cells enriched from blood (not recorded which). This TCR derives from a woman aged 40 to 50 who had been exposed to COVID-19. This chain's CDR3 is CSARPKYGYTF. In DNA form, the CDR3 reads TGCAGTGCTAGACCCAAATATGGCTACACCTTC.